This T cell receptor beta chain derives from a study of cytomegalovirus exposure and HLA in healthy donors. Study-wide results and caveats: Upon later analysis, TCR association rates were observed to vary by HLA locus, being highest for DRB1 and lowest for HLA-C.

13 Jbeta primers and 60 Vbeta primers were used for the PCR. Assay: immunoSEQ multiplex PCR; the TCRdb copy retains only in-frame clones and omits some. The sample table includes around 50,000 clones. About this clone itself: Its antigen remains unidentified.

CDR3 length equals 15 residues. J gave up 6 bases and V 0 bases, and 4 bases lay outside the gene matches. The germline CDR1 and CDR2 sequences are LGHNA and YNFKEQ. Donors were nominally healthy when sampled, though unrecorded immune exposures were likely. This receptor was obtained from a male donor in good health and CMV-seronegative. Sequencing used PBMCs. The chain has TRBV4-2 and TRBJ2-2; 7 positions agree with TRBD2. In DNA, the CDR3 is TGTGCCAGCAGCCAAGATGGGAGGGTATCCGGGGAGCTGTTTTTT. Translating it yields CASSQDGRVSGELFF.